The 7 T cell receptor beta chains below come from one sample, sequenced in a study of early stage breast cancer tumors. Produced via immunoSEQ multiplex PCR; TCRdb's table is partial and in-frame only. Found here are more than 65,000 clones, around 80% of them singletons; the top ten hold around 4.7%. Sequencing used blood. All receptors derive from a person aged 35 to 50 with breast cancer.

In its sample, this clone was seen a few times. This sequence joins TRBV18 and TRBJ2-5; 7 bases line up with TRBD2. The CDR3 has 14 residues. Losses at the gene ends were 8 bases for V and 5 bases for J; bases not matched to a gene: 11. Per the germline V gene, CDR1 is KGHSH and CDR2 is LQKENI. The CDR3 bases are TGTGCCAGCACAGGACTAGACTCTGCGGAGACCCAGTACTTC. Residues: CASTGLDSAETQYF.

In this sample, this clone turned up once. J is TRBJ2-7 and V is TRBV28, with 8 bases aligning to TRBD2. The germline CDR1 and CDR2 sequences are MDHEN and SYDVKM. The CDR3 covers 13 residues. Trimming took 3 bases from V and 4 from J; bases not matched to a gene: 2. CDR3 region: CASSFGGRYEQYF. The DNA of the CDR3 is TGTGCCAGCAGTTTCGGCGGGAGGTACGAGCAGTACTTC. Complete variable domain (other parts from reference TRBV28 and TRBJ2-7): DVKVTQSSRYLVKRTGEKVFLECVQDMDHENMFWYRQDPGLGLRLIYFSYDVKMKEKGDIPEGYSVSREKKERFSLILESASTNQTSMYLCASSFGGRYEQYFGPGTRLTVT.

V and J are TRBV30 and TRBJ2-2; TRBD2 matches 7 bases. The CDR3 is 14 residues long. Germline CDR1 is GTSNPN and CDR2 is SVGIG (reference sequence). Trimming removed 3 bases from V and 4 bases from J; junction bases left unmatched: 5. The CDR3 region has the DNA TGTGCCTGGAGAGTGGGAGGGTTCACCGGGGAGCTGTTTTTT. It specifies CAWRVGGFTGELFF.

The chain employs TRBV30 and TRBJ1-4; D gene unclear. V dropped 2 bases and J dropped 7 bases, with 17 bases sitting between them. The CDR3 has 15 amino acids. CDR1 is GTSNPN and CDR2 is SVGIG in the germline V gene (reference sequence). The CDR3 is CAWSLQALGSEKLFF. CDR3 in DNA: TGTGCCTGGAGTTTGCAGGCCCTGGGTTCTGAAAAACTGTTTTTT.

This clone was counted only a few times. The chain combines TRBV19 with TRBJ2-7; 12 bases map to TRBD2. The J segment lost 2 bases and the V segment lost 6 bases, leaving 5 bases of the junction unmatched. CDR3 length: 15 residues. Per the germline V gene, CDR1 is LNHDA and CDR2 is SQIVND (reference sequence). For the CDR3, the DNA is TGTGCCAGTAGGCCTAGACTAGCGGGAGCCTACGAGCAGTACTTC. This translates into CASRPRLAGAYEQYF.

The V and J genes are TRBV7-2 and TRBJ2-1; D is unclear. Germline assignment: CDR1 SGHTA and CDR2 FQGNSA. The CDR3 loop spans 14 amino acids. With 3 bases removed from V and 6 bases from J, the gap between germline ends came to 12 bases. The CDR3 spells CASSFQDLRNEQFF. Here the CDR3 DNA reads TGTGCCAGCAGCTTCCAGGACCTCCGCAATGAGCAGTTCTTC. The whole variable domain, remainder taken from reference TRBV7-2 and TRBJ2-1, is GAGVSQSPSNKVTEKGKDVELRCDPISGHTALYWYRQSLGQGLEFLIYFQGNSAPDKSGLPSDRFSAERTGGSVSTLTIQRTQQEDSAVYLCASSFQDLRNEQFFGPGTRLTVL.

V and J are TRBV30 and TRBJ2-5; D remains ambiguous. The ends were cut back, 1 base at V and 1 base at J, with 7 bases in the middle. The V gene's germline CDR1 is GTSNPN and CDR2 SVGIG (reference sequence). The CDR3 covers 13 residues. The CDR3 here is CAWSEWVQETQYF. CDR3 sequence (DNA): TGTGCCTGGAGTGAATGGGTCCAAGAGACCCAGTACTTC.